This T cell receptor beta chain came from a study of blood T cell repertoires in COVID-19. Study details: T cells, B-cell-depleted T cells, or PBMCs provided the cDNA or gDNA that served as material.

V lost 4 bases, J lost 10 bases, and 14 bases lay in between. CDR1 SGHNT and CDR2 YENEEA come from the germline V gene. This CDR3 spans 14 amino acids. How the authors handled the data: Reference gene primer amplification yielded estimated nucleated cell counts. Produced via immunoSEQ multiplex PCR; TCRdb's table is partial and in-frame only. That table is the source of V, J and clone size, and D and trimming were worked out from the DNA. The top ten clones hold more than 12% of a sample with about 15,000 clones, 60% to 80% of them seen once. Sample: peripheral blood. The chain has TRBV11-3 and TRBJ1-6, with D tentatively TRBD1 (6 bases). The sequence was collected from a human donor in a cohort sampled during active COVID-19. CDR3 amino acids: CASSSGQRSSPLHF. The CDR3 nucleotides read TGTGCCAGCAGCTCGGGACAAAGGAGCTCACCCCTCCACTTT.